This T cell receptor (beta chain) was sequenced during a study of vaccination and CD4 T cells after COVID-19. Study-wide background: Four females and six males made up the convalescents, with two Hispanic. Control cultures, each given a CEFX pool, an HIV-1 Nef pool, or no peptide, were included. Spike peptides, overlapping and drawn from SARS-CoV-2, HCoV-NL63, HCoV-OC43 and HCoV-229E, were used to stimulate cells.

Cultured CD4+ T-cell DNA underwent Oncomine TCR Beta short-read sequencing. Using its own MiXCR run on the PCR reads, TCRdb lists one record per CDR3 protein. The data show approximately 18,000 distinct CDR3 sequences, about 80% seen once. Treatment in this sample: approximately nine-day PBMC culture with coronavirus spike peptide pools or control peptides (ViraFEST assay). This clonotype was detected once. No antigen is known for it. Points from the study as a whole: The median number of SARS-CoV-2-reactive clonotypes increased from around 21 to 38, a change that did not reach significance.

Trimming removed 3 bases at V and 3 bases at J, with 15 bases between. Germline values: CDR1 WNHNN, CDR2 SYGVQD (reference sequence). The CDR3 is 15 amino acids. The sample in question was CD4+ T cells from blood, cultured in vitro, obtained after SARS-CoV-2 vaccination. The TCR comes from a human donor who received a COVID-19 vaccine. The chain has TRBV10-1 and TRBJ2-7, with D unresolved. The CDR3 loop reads CASSDSLARLYEQYF. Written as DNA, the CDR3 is TGCGCCAGCAGTGATTCTCTGGCAAGACTCTACGAGCAGTACTTC.